Each of the 13 T cell receptor beta chains below was sequenced from the same sample in a study of radiotherapy plus CTLA-4 blockade in lung cancer. The data were produced by immunoSEQ multiplex PCR, yet TCRdb's version contains in-frame clones alone and is incomplete. The data show approximately 52,000 clones, with roughly 77% seen just once and about 8% held by the top ten. Here the sequenced sample was peripheral blood, taken from a patient treated with radiotherapy plus ipilimumab. The receptors derive from a human donor with non-small cell lung cancer who had a complete response to radiotherapy plus ipilimumab.

The CDR3 spells CASSGGRENTEAFF. The CDR3 DNA reads as TGTGCCTCCTCGGGGGGCAGGGAGAACACTGAAGCTTTCTTT. This chain links TRBV10-3 with TRBJ1-1, with D maybe TRBD1 (6 bases). V was pared by 11 bases and J by 1 base, with 17 bases between. This CDR3 spans 14 amino acids. Per germline, CDR1 ENHRY and CDR2 SYGVKD.

This clone was found a few times. This chain joins TRBV7-6 and TRBJ2-7, with 9 bases matching TRBD1. Germline V gene data show CDR1 as SGHVS and CDR2 as FNYEAQ. The CDR3 spans 14 residues. V was pared by 5 bases and J by 6 bases, with 8 bases of the junction left unmatched. The CDR3 protein is CASSAGTGRGEQYF. The CDR3 bases are TGTGCCAGCAGCGCCGGGACAGGGCGAGGCGAGCAGTACTTC. The complete variable domain, with remaining parts taken from reference TRBV7-6 and TRBJ2-7, reads GAGVSQSPRYKVTKRGQDVALRCDPISGHVSLYWYRQALGQGPEFLTYFNYEAQQDKSGLPNDRFSAERPEGSISTLTIQRTEQRDSAMYRCASSAGTGRGEQYFGPGTRLTVT.

The rearrangement uses TRBV5-1 and TRBJ1-6; a weak D match, TRBD1 (5 bases). Trimming removed 3 bases from V and 9 bases from J, with 16 bases in between. CDR1 is SGHRS, CDR2 YFSETQ, per germline. The CDR3 covers 15 residues. CDR3 DNA sequence: TGCGCCAGCAGCTCTACCGGGACGGGAGGTTCACCCCTCCACTTT. This gives the protein CASSSTGTGGSPLHF.

V is TRBV7-2 and J is TRBJ2-3, with D tentatively TRBD1 (6 bases). This CDR3 region has 12 residues. Deletions cut 5 bases from V and 7 bases from J, with 10 bases between. Germline V gene lookup returns CDR1 SGHTA and CDR2 FQGNSA. The CDR3 DNA reads as TGTGCCAGCAGCGACAGGACTTATACGCAGTATTTT. Amino acids: CASSDRTYTQYF.

V is TRBV7-9 and J is TRBJ1-3, with 10 bases aligning to TRBD1. Germline lookup yields CDR1 SEHNR and CDR2 FQNEAQ (reference sequence). With 5 bases clipped from V and 0 bases from J, the junction kept 13 bases outside the gene matches. This CDR3 is 19 amino acids long. In nucleotides, the CDR3 is TGTGCCAGCAGCGGCCGGGACAGGGGACTAATAAGCTCTGGAAACACCATATATTTT. It yields the protein CASSGRDRGLISSGNTIYF.

This clone was detected only once. This same CDR3 is encoded by further DNA sequences in the sample. The chain carries TRBV18 and TRBJ1-2; 7 bases align to TRBD1. The ends lost 3 bases at V and 3 bases at J; junction bases unmatched: 1. The CDR3 runs 13 residues. Germline CDR1 KGHSH, CDR2 LQKENI. The CDR3 bases are TGTGCCAGCTCACCTGGGACAGACTATGGCTACACCTTC. Translated: CASSPGTDYGYTF.

The rearrangement uses TRBV7-2 and TRBJ1-1, with 7 bases lining up with TRBD1. Germline V lookup: CDR1 SGHTA, CDR2 FQGNSA. The CDR3 is 14 amino acids. V dropped 6 bases and J dropped 5; count of bases not matched to a gene: 9. The CDR3 here is CASSYNRGVTEAFF. For the CDR3, the DNA is TGTGCCAGCAGTTACAACAGGGGTGTGACTGAAGCTTTCTTT.

The CDR3 DNA reads TGCAGCGTTGAAGATCTAGCAAACGAAGTCTCTGGAAACACCATATATTTT. Translation gives CSVEDLANEVSGNTIYF. The chain is built from TRBV29-1 and TRBJ1-3; D remains ambiguous. The CDR3 contains 17 residues. The V gene lost 0 bases and the J gene lost 0 bases, with 15 bases spanning the gap. Germline V gives CDR1 SQVTM, CDR2 ANQGSEA.

The chain has TRBV30 and TRBJ1-2; possible D gene TRBD1, 5 bases. The germline gives CDR1 GTSNPN, CDR2 SVGIG (reference sequence). V was clipped by 5 bases and J by 8 bases, with 9 bases between them. The CDR3 is 10 amino acids. Here the CDR3 reads CAWRRGGYTF. CDR3 coding DNA: TGTGCCTGGCGGAGGGGAGGCTACACCTTC.

CDR3 sequence (DNA): TGCGCCAGCAGCTTGGCCAGGACAGGGGGTTCTCTGGAGCAGTTCTTC. Translated, it gives CASSLARTGGSLEQFF. The rearrangement joins TRBV5-1 to TRBJ2-1; TRBD1 aligns across 10 bases. The length of the CDR3 is 16 residues. The V gene end was trimmed by 0 bases and the J gene end by 10 bases; junction bases not matched to a gene: 10. CDR1 SGHRS and CDR2 YFSETQ come from the germline V gene. The full variable domain, with the rest looked up from reference TRBV5-1 and TRBJ2-1, is KAGVTQTPRYLIKTRGQQVTLSCSPISGHRSVSWYQQTPGQGLQFLFEYFSETQRNKGNFPGRFSGRQFSNSRSEMNVSTLELGDSALYLCASSLARTGGSLEQFFGPGTRLTVL.

V usage is TRBV5-4 and J usage is TRBJ2-1, with 9 bases lining up with TRBD2. With 3 bases clipped from V and 6 bases from J, the junction kept 4 bases outside the gene matches. Germline lookup yields CDR1 SGHNT and CDR2 YYREEE (reference sequence). The CDR3 contains 14 residues. This chain's CDR3 is CASSSSGISNEQFF. The CDR3 DNA reads as TGTGCCAGCAGCTCTAGCGGGATCAGCAATGAGCAGTTCTTC.

This chain uses TRBV19 with TRBJ1-4; TRBD1 matches at 11 bases. The CDR3 extends over 16 amino acids. V lost 6 bases to trimming and J lost 0 bases; unmatched junction nucleotides: 3. Germline V gives CDR1 LNHDA, CDR2 SQIVND (reference sequence). The CDR3 is CASSGQGATTNEKLFF. The CDR3 DNA sequence: TGTGCCAGTAGCGGACAGGGGGCCACAACTAATGAAAAACTGTTTTTT.

V usage is TRBV2 and J usage is TRBJ2-3, with TRBD2 matching 10 bases. Per germline, CDR1 SNHLY and CDR2 FYNNEI. With 7 bases clipped from V and 6 bases from J, the junction kept 7 bases outside the gene matches. This CDR3 spans 14 amino acids. The CDR3 bases are TGTGCCAGCACGGCTAGCGGGAGAGGTGATACGCAGTATTTT. Translated: CASTASGRGDTQYF. Supplemented by reference TRBV2 and TRBJ2-3, the full variable domain reads EPEVTQTPSHQVTQMGQEVILRCVPISNHLYFYWYRQILGQKVEFLVSFYNNEISEKSEIFDDQFSVERPDGSNFTLKIRSTKLEDSAMYFCASTASGRGDTQYFGPGTRLTVL.